The entry below describes one T cell receptor beta chain. This entry belongs to a study of control samples from healthy donors and cancer patients. The method was immunoSEQ multiplex PCR; TCRdb's version includes in-frame clones alone and lacks a portion of them. The data show around 160,000 clones, approximately 93% seen once. The trim removed 9 bases at V and 3 bases at J, leaving 6 bases unmatched. This CDR3 has 13 residues. Germline loops: CDR1 MNHEY, CDR2 SVGAGI. This clonotype originated in a man aged 18 to 35 in good health. The material sequenced was blood. The chain uses TRBV6-5 and TRBJ2-3; 7 bases match TRBD2. The CDR3 here is CASKRGRTDTQYF. The CDR3 DNA sequence: TGTGCCAGTAAGCGGGGACGGACAGATACGCAGTATTTT.